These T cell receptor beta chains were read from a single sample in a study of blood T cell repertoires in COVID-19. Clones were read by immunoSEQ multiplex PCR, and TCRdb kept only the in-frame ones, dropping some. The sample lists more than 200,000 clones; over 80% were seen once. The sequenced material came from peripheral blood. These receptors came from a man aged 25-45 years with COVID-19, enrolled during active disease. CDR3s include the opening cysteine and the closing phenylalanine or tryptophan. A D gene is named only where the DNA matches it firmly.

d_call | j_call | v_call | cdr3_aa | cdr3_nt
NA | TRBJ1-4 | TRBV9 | CASSGARSSATNEKLFF | TGTGCCAGCAGCGGGGCCAGGAGTAGCGCGACTAATGAAAAACTGTTTTTT
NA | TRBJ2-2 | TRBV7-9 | CASSLVSANTGELFF | TGTGCCAGCAGCTTAGTGTCCGCGAACACCGGGGAGCTGTTTTTT
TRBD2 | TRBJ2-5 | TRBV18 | CASSPGLAGVETQYF | TGTGCCAGCTCACCAGGACTAGCGGGAGTGGAGACCCAGTACTTC
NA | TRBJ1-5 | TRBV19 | CASSPRDGWKQPQHF | TGTGCCAGTAGTCCGCGAGACGGGTGGAAACAGCCCCAGCATTTT
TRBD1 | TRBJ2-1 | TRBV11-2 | CASSLGQGTYNEQFF | TGTGCCAGCAGCTTGGGACAGGGCACCTACAATGAGCAGTTCTTC
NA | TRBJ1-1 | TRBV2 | CASIRRNTEAFF | TGTGCCAGCATAAGGAGAAACACTGAAGCTTTCTTT
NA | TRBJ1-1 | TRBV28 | CASSFSPRWGAEAFF | TGTGCCAGCAGTTTTTCCCCTCGGTGGGGGGCTGAAGCTTTCTTT
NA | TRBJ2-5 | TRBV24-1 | CATSDPGLKPETQYF | TGTGCCACCAGTGACCCTGGACTAAAACCAGAGACCCAGTACTTC
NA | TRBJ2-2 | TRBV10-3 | CAIMLNTGELFF | TGTGCCATCATGCTAAACACCGGGGAGCTGTTTTTT
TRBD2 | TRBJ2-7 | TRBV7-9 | CASSLSPSGRARAYEQYF | TGTGCCAGCAGCTTAAGTCCTAGCGGGAGGGCGCGTGCCTACGAGCAGTACTTC